The source of this TCR beta chain is a study of human T cells and chemical hapten exposure. Study-level results: No shift was seen in TCRs above 1 in 1000 frequency with DPC sensitization.

CDR1 is ENHRY, CDR2 SYGVKD, per germline. Trimming removed 6 bases at V and 3 bases at J, with 17 bases between. This CDR3 is built from 15 residues. This clonotype was seen more than once but under ten times. Its target is unknown. Unique molecular identifiers were attached to individual cDNA molecules within the library. TCRdb independently ran MiXCR on the RACE reads; one entry per CDR3 protein. In the table there are more than 75,000 distinct CDR3 sequences, about 8.7% of which are singletons. The time point here: healthy volunteer bleed at 6 weeks. It was unfractionated whole blood from which total RNA was extracted.

The sequenced sample was whole blood. The V gene is TRBV10-3, the J gene TRBJ2-5; a weak D match, TRBD1 (5 bases). The sequence was collected from a male donor in good health. Some clones in this sample may be carry-over from other donors' samples. CDR3 coding DNA: TGTGCCATCAGGAAACAGGATGAACTCGAAGAGACCCAGTACTTC. Translating it yields CAIRKQDELEETQYF.